This paragraph reports one TCR beta chain. Antigen: not known. Treatment here: roughly 10-day PBMC culture with coronavirus spike peptide pools or control peptides (ViraFEST assay). This record comes from a study of vaccination and CD4 T cells after COVID-19. CD4+ T cells that had been cultured provided DNA sequenced with the Oncomine TCR Beta short-read assay. TCRdb re-called the PCR reads through MiXCR, storing one row per CDR3 protein. The data show 20,000 to 25,000 distinct CDR3 sequences, approximately 51% seen once. The sequence came from a human donor who had recovered from COVID-19. Sequenced: CD4+ T cells from blood, cultured in vitro.

CDR3 bases: TGCAGTGCTAGAGACAGACAAGGCTACACCTTC. It translates to CSARDRQGYTF. This rearrangement joins TRBV20-1 to TRBJ1-2; unclear D gene. CDR1 and CDR2 from the germline V gene are DFQATT and SNEGSKA (reference sequence). V was clipped by 0 bases and J by 8 bases, with 7 bases between them. The CDR3 covers 11 residues.